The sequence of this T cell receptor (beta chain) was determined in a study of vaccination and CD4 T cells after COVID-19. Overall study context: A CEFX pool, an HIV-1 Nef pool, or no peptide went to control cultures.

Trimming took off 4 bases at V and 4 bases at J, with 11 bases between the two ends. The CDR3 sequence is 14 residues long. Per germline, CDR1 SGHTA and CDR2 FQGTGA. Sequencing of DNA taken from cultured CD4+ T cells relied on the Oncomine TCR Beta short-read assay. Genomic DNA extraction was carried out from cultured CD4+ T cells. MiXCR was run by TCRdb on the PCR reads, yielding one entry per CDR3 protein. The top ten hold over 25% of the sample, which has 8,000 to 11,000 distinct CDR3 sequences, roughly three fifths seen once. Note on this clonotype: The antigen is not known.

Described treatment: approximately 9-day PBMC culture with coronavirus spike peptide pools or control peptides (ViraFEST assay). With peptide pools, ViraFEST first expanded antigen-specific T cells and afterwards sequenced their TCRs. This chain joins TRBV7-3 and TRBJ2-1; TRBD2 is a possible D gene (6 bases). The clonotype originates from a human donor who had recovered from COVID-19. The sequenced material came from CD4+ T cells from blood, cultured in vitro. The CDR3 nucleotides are TGTGCCAGCAGCTCCGGGACTCTTTACAATGAGCAGTTCTTC. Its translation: CASSSGTLYNEQFF. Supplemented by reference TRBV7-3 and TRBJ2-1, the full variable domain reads GAGVSQTPSNKVTEKGKYVELRCDPISGHTALYWYRQSLGQGPEFLIYFQGTGAADDSGLPNDRFFAVRPEGSVSTLKIQRTERGDSAVYLCASSSGTLYNEQFFGPGTRLTVL.